The 31 T cell receptor beta chains reported below all come from one sample, sequenced in a study of human T cells and chemical hapten exposure. Time point defined: patch test 1, 2 weeks after DPC sensitization. As for treatment: therapeutic diphenylcyclopropenone sensitization with weekly scalp DPC. Whole blood that had not been fractionated was the source of extracted total RNA. From the RACE reads, TCRdb called clonotypes with MiXCR, one entry per CDR3 protein. The sample holds 42,000 or so distinct CDR3 sequences, about 4% seen once. The material sequenced was whole blood, taken in connection with sensitization to the hapten diphenylcyclopropenone (DPC). The receptors originated from a middle-aged man with alopecia areata. Some clones in this sample may be carry-over from other donors' samples.

This clonotype showed up many times. The chain combines TRBV4-1 with TRBJ2-3; D is perhaps TRBD2 (6 bases). There are 16 residues in the CDR3. The V end lost 4 bases, the J end lost 7 bases, and 21 bases lay between the germline ends. The germline V gene has CDR1 MGHRA and CDR2 YSYEKL. The CDR3 sequence: CASSLPGAGFANTQYF. The CDR3 bases are TGCGCCAGCAGCCTTCCCGGTGCGGGATTTGCGAATACGCAGTATTTT.

This clonotype turned up a few times. The J gene is TRBJ2-7, the V gene TRBV6-6; 7 bases are a match to TRBD1. CDR1 and CDR2 (germline): MNHNY, SVGAGI (reference sequence). J gave up 0 bases and V 5 bases, and 10 bases lay outside the gene matches. This CDR3 has 16 amino acids. The CDR3 protein is CASSTIPGQSSYEQYF. The CDR3 coding sequence is TGTGCCAGCAGTACCATTCCGGGACAGAGCTCCTACGAGCAGTACTTC.

The V and J genes are TRBV24-1 and TRBJ2-1; 10 nucleotides line up with TRBD1. Per germline, CDR1 KGHDR and CDR2 SFDVKD. V dropped 7 bases and J dropped 2; count of bases not matched to a gene: 4. CDR3 length: 15 residues. The CDR3 bases are TGTGCCACCAGATCCGGGACAGGGGCCTACAATGAGCAGTTCTTC. Its translation: CATRSGTGAYNEQFF.

This clonotype rates as large (0.1 to 1%). V is TRBV4-1 and J is TRBJ2-7; weak D call: TRBD2 (6 bases). V was shortened by 3 bases and J by 0 bases, with 12 bases between the two germline ends. The CDR3 contains 15 residues. Germline CDR1 and CDR2: MGHRA and YSYEKL. In nucleotides, the CDR3 is TGCGCCAGCAGCCACCCGGGACTGAACTCCTACGAGCAGTACTTC. Encoded protein: CASSHPGLNSYEQYF.

Ten or more counts support this clonotype. V is TRBV5-1 and J is TRBJ1-2; D is uncertain. CDR1 is SGHRS, CDR2 YFSETQ, per germline. V was cut by 4 bases and J by 11 bases, with 15 bases left in between. The CDR3 sequence is 12 residues long. CDR3 nucleotides: TGCGCCAGCAGCCCAGAGGACCGGGAGTACACCTTC. It codes for CASSPEDREYTF.

This clonotype was seen many times. The V gene is TRBV12-3 or TRBV12-4, the J gene TRBJ2-1; either TRBD1 or TRBD2 may fit D (5 bases each). Trimming pared 7 bases from V and 15 bases from J, leaving 22 bases between. The CDR3 is 13 amino acids. The CDR3 loop reads CASTRSPGTSSFF. The CDR3 nucleotides read TGTGCCAGCACCCGTAGCCCGGGGACCTCCTCGTTCTTC.

Ten or more counts support this clonotype. This sequence joins TRBV27 and TRBJ2-2, with D perhaps TRBD2 (5 bases). Trimming removed 8 bases from V and 0 bases from J, with 13 bases in between. The CDR3 runs 15 residues. CDR1 is MNHEY and CDR2 is SMNVEV in the germline V gene (reference sequence). CDR3 coding DNA: TGTGCCAGCTCGTGGACTGCTTCGAACACCGGGGAGCTGTTTTTT. Its protein product is CASSWTASNTGELFF.

The rearrangement joins TRBV6-6 to TRBJ1-1; D is perhaps TRBD1 (6 bases). CDR1 is MNHNY, CDR2 SVGAGI, per germline (reference sequence). The CDR3 has 14 amino acids. V was pared by 4 bases and J by 5 bases, with 14 bases between. DNA of the CDR3: TGTGCCAGCAGTTCACCAGGGGACGGGACTGAAGCTTTCTTT. It encodes CASSSPGDGTEAFF.

This clonotype was found many times. The rearrangement links TRBV29-1 to TRBJ2-1, with TRBD2 identical over 10 bases. The ends lost 3 bases at V and 7 bases at J; junction bases unmatched: 12. This CDR3 contains 16 residues. CDR1 is SQVTM, CDR2 ANQGSEA, per germline. CDR3 coding DNA: TGCAGCGTTGATGATAGCGGGAGGTCGAAATGGAATGAGCAGTTCTTC. Residues: CSVDDSGRSKWNEQFF.

This clonotype was counted ten times or more. The V gene is TRBV20-1, the J gene TRBJ2-3; D remains unclear. V shed 5 bases and J shed 4 bases, with 4 bases lying between them. This CDR3 is 10 amino acids long. In germline, CDR1 is DFQATT, CDR2 SNEGSKA (reference sequence). This CDR3 reads CSAAADTQYF. CDR3 DNA: TGCAGTGCTGCTGCAGATACGCAGTATTTT.

The table lists this clonotype with many counts. The chain recombines TRBV20-1 with TRBJ2-4; 9 bases map to TRBD1. The germline V gene has CDR1 DFQATT and CDR2 SNEGSKA (reference sequence). The V segment lost 3 bases and the J segment 9 bases; nucleotides outside the gene matches: 6. The CDR3 contains 13 residues. This chain's CDR3 is CSASLPGQGIQYF. CDR3 sequence (DNA): TGCAGTGCTAGCCTCCCGGGACAGGGCATTCAGTACTTC.

This clonotype showed up many times. The chain links TRBV29-1 to TRBJ1-5, with TRBD1 identical over 9 bases. V lost 4 bases to trimming and J lost 5 bases; unmatched junction nucleotides: 6. CDR1 and CDR2 (germline): SQVTM, ANQGSEA. There are 14 residues in the CDR3. Here the CDR3 reads CSVGGTGLDQPQHF. The CDR3 DNA reads TGCAGCGTTGGGGGGACAGGGCTTGATCAGCCCCAGCATTTT. Variable domain in full (rest from reference TRBV29-1 and TRBJ1-5): SAVISQKPSRDICQRGTSLTIQCQVDSQVTMMFWYRQQPGQSLTLIATANQGSEATYESGFVIDKFPISRPNLTFSTLTVSNMSPEDSSIYLCSVGGTGLDQPQHFGDGTRLSIL.

The table lists this clonotype with many counts. The chain combines TRBV20-1 with TRBJ1-1; a weak D match, TRBD1 (5 bases). V shed 3 bases and J shed 1 base, with 15 bases lying between them. CDR1 DFQATT and CDR2 SNEGSKA come from the germline V gene (reference sequence). There are 15 residues in the CDR3. CDR3 in DNA: TGCAGTGCTAGGGAGGGGTTCCTCCAGAACACTGAAGCTTTCTTT. Residues: CSAREGFLQNTEAFF.

This clonotype was observed at least ten times. The rearrangement links TRBV7-9 to TRBJ1-5; D is unresolved. Looked up from germline, CDR1 is SEHNR and CDR2 is FQNEAQ (reference sequence). The CDR3 runs 14 residues. V shed 2 bases and J shed 3 bases, with 8 bases lying between them. CDR3 in DNA: TGTGCCAGCAGCTTATTCGGAAACAATCAGCCCCAGCATTTT. Its protein is CASSLFGNNQPQHF.

This clonotype was seen more than once but under ten times. The genes are TRBV19 and TRBJ2-3; 9 bases are a match to TRBD2. The CDR3 extends over 16 amino acids. Germline V gene lookup returns CDR1 LNHDA and CDR2 SQIVND (reference sequence). Trimming removed 7 bases from V and 0 bases from J; junction bases left unmatched: 8. CDR3 in amino acids: CASTRTSETSTDTQYF. In DNA form, the CDR3 reads TGTGCCAGTACCCGGACTAGCGAGACTAGCACAGATACGCAGTATTTT.

This clonotype was counted at least ten times. The genes are TRBV28 and TRBJ2-7; D may be TRBD2 (6 bases). The length of the CDR3 is 12 residues. The V end was cut by 5 bases, the J end by 3 bases, with 8 bases between. The germline V gene has CDR1 MDHEN and CDR2 SYDVKM. CDR3 coding DNA: TGTGCCAGCAGTCGGAGGGGCTACGAGCAGTACTTC. It is translated as CASSRRGYEQYF.

This clonotype was counted at least ten times. The chain uses TRBV6-2 or TRBV6-3 and TRBJ1-1; tentative D call: TRBD1 (6 bases). Germline-derived CDR1 and CDR2 are MNHEY and SVGEGT. The CDR3 is 14 amino acids. Trimming pared 2 bases from V and 1 base from J, leaving 8 bases between. This chain's CDR3 is CASSYGTQNTEAFF. CDR3 DNA sequence: TGTGCCAGCAGTTACGGGACACAGAACACTGAAGCTTTCTTT.

The V call is TRBV6-2 or TRBV6-3, the J call TRBJ2-6, with D possibly being TRBD2 (6 bases). Between the trimmed V and J ends, which lost 3 bases and 1 base, there was a span of 10 bases. This CDR3 is 16 amino acids long. Germline CDR1 and CDR2: MNHEY and SVGEGT. CDR3 DNA sequence: TGTGCCAGCAGTTATGGGGGGAATTCTGGGGCCAACGTCCTGACTTTC. It codes for CASSYGGNSGANVLTF.

This clonotype was counted ten times or more. The V call is TRBV12-3 or TRBV12-4, the J call TRBJ1-3; TRBD1 might be the D (6 bases). The CDR3 sequence is 17 residues long. Trimming took 5 bases from V and 6 from J, leaving 23 bases between them. CDR3 sequence: CASSIRLGAGKSNTIYF. The DNA for the CDR3 is TGTGCCAGCAGTATTCGACTGGGGGCAGGGAAGTCAAACACCATATATTTT.

In this sample, this clonotype turned up many times. The V gene is TRBV20-1, the J gene TRBJ1-1, with 9 bases lining up with TRBD1. V was clipped by 3 bases and J by 5 bases; unmatched bases: 1. This CDR3 is 12 amino acids long. The germline CDR1 and CDR2 sequences are DFQATT and SNEGSKA (reference sequence). The CDR3, as DNA: TGCAGTGCTAGCGGACAGGGGACTGAAGCTTTCTTT. Protein: CSASGQGTEAFF.

The sample holds many counts of this clonotype. DNA for the CDR3: TGTGCCAGCAGCCAAGACCCGGGACAGGCTTACAATGAGCAGTTCTTC. Translated: CASSQDPGQAYNEQFF. The chain carries TRBV4-2 and TRBJ2-1; TRBD1 aligns across 8 bases. Germline loops: CDR1 LGHNA, CDR2 YNFKEQ. J lost 4 bases, V lost 0 bases, and 5 bases had no gene match. The CDR3 covers 16 residues.

Many counts were recorded for this clonotype. The chain uses TRBV11-2 and TRBJ2-5; 14 bases fit TRBD2. V was pared by 5 bases and J by 4 bases, with 6 bases of the junction left unmatched. The CDR3 has 16 amino acids. The V gene's germline CDR1 is SGHAT and CDR2 FQNNGV. The DNA for the CDR3 is TGTGCCAGCAGCCCGGGGACTAGCGGGAGCGGAGAGACCCAGTACTTC. It is translated as CASSPGTSGSGETQYF.

This clonotype has ten or more counts. This chain joins TRBV7-2 and TRBJ2-6; tentative D call: TRBD2 (5 bases). In germline, CDR1 is SGHTA, CDR2 FQGNSA. This CDR3 is built from 17 residues. Trimming left V 1 base short and J 2 bases short, with 12 bases between. The CDR3 coding sequence is TGTGCCAGCAGCTTAGGGGCCCCCGGGGCTGGGGCCAACGTCCTGACTTTC. Protein product: CASSLGAPGAGANVLTF.

Comments on this clonotype: This could be a read error, since a much larger clone is one nucleotide away. This chain joins TRBV28 and TRBJ2-2, with a possible D match to TRBD1 (5 bases). The CDR3 runs to 13 residues. Germline V gives CDR1 MDHEN, CDR2 SYDVKM. The CDR3 nucleotides are TGTGTAGGTCGTACAGGTTGGACCGGGGAGCTGTTTTTT. It yields the protein CVGRTGWTGELFF.

This clonotype was found many times. The V call is TRBV28, the J call TRBJ2-7; TRBD2 aligns across 10 bases. The CDR3 loop spans 15 amino acids. The germline gives CDR1 MDHEN, CDR2 SYDVKM. The V segment lost 7 bases and the J segment 2 bases; nucleotides outside the gene matches: 8. This CDR3 is CASTPSGRVTYEQYF. As DNA, the CDR3 is TGTGCCAGCACTCCCAGCGGGAGGGTAACCTACGAGCAGTACTTC.

This clonotype was counted ten times or more. The chain combines TRBV18 with TRBJ2-1; D not resolved. The CDR3 has 15 residues. The V end lost 2 bases, the J end lost 0 bases, and 8 bases lay between the germline ends. Germline CDR1 is KGHSH and CDR2 is LQKENI. The CDR3 loop reads CASSPSGRSYNEQFF. The CDR3 nucleotides are TGTGCCAGCTCACCAAGTGGGCGCTCCTACAATGAGCAGTTCTTC. Full variable domain (remainder filled in from reference TRBV18 and TRBJ2-1): NAGVMQNPRHLVRRRGQEARLRCSPMKGHSHVYWYRQLPEEGLKFMVYLQKENIIDESGMPKERFSAEFPKEGPSILRIQQVVRGDSAAYFCASSPSGRSYNEQFFGPGTRLTVL.

This clonotype was observed at least ten times. The CDR3 is CASSTGGQSNQPQHF. CDR3 sequence (DNA): TGCGCCAGCAGCACCGGGGGACAGAGCAATCAGCCCCAGCATTTT. The chain couples TRBV5-1 to TRBJ1-5; TRBD1 matches at 7 bases. In germline, CDR1 is SGHRS, CDR2 YFSETQ. J gave up 1 base and V 4 bases, and 5 bases lay outside the gene matches. This CDR3 region has 15 residues.

At least ten counts were recorded for this clonotype. V and J are TRBV29-1 and TRBJ2-5, with D possibly being TRBD1 (6 bases). V was shortened by 3 bases and J by 2 bases, with 16 bases between the two germline ends. Looked up from germline, CDR1 is SQVTM and CDR2 is ANQGSEA. This CDR3 is built from 15 residues. CDR3 coding DNA: TGCAGCGTTGATTCCCCGTCAGGACAGCAAGAGACCCAGTACTTC. Protein product: CSVDSPSGQQETQYF.

At least ten counts were recorded for this clonotype. The gene calls are TRBV7-6 and TRBJ1-1, with a weak D call TRBD1 (5 bases). Germline values: CDR1 SGHVS, CDR2 FNYEAQ. The V end lost 1 base, the J end lost 6 bases, and 12 bases lay between the germline ends. The CDR3 sequence is 14 residues long. The CDR3 DNA follows: TGTGCCAGCAGCTTAGGGGGGGTACCCCCTGAAGCTTTCTTT. Translation gives CASSLGGVPPEAFF.

This clonotype was counted between two and nine times. This chain uses TRBV11-2 with TRBJ1-6; 7 nucleotides match TRBD1. The V segment lost 5 bases and the J segment 9 bases; nucleotides outside the gene matches: 7. CDR1 and CDR2 from the germline V gene are SGHAT and FQNNGV. The CDR3 is 14 residues long. CDR3 in amino acids: CASSPGQKISPLHF. The CDR3 DNA follows: TGTGCCAGCAGCCCGGGACAGAAAATTTCACCCCTCCACTTT.

The table lists this clonotype with many counts. This chain links TRBV6-1 with TRBJ1-5; 7 bases match TRBD1. With 2 bases clipped from V and 6 bases from J, the junction kept 7 bases outside the gene matches. CDR3 length: 15 residues. Per the germline V gene, CDR1 is MNHNS and CDR2 is SASEGT. The CDR3 spells CASSERGGGSQPQHF. DNA for the CDR3: TGTGCCAGCAGTGAAAGAGGAGGGGGCAGTCAGCCCCAGCATTTT.